This T cell receptor beta chain stems from a study of T cell repertoires in cytomegalovirus infection. Study-wide context: Public TCR beta signatures indicated both CMV infection and matching HLA type. Regarding the study as a whole: HLA-C-restricted TCR beta clonotypes specific for CMV led the ex vivo response.

TCRdb re-analysed the reads in MiXCR, keeping a single row per CDR3 protein. Of 650,000 to 900,000 distinct CDR3 sequences in the sample, 30% to 35% are singletons; the top ten hold around 12%. Many counts were recorded for this clonotype. Its antigen is unidentified. CDR3 length: 13 residues. Germline V gives CDR1 SGHTA, CDR2 FQGTGA. V lost 5 bases to trimming and J lost 14 bases, with 21 bases between them. The chain has TRBV7-3 and TRBJ1-1, with a weak D call TRBD1 (5 bases). Sequencing used cultured CD8+ T cells from PBMCs, obtained from culture after CMV antigen stimulation. The TCR sequence derives from a human donor in good health (CMV status not recorded). Some clones in this sample may be carry-over from other donors' samples. This chain's CDR3 is CASSPGPGRGCFF. The CDR3 DNA sequence: TGTGCCAGCAGCCCAGGCCCAGGGAGGGGATGCTTCTTT.